Given below is one TCR beta chain in context. This record belongs to a study of blood T cell repertoires in COVID-19. Original methodology: Reference gene primer amplification gave estimated nucleated cell counts. TCRdb's table, derived via immunoSEQ multiplex PCR, lists solely in-frame clones and lacks some. The V and J calls and clone size come from that table; D and trimming were worked out from the DNA. The sample carries 200,000 to 300,000 clones, over 75% recorded once. Germline CDR1 LNHDA, CDR2 SQIVND (reference sequence). Trimming cost V 6 bases and J 2 bases; bases outside gene matches: 6. This CDR3 comprises 15 residues.

The TCR comes from a human donor in a cohort sampled during active COVID-19. The J gene is TRBJ2-7, the V gene TRBV19; 11 bases align to TRBD2. The sample consisted of peripheral blood. The CDR3 sequence is CASSLTSGATYEQYF. CDR3 coding DNA: TGTGCCAGTAGCCTGACTAGCGGGGCAACCTACGAGCAGTACTTC.